One sample yielded the 28 T cell receptor beta chains listed below, sequenced in a study of T cell responses to AZD1222 COVID-19 vaccine. Measured with immunoSEQ multiplex PCR; TCRdb has only the in-frame clones, and not every one. Among 140,000 to 150,000 clones listed, approximately 90% were seen once. The starting material was peripheral blood, obtained 28 days after the second AZD1222 dose. These receptors all come from an adult who received the AZD1222 COVID-19 vaccine.

The V gene is TRBV5-6, the J gene TRBJ2-5, with a possible D match to TRBD1 (6 bases). This CDR3 region has 14 residues. The V and J ends lost 4 bases and 2 bases respectively, with 12 bases between them. Per germline, CDR1 SGHDT and CDR2 YYEEEE. In DNA form, the CDR3 reads TGTGCCAGCAGCCCTGGACAGTATCAAGAGACCCAGTACTTC. Its protein product is CASSPGQYQETQYF.

V is TRBV9 and J is TRBJ2-1; no clear D gene. The CDR3 length is 13 residues. Trimming removed 0 bases at V and 9 bases at J, with 10 bases between. The germline gives CDR1 SGDLS, CDR2 YYNGEE. This CDR3 is CASSVVARGEQFF. CDR3 coding DNA: TGTGCCAGCAGCGTAGTGGCTAGAGGTGAGCAGTTCTTC.

This clone was observed a single time. The rearrangement uses TRBV6-1 and TRBJ2-1; 8 bases map to TRBD2. Germline loops: CDR1 MNHNS, CDR2 SASEGT. V was clipped by 3 bases and J by 4 bases; unmatched bases: 5. The CDR3 contains 15 residues. The CDR3 region is CASSDAGGPYNEQFF. The CDR3 nucleotides read TGTGCCAGCAGTGACGCGGGGGGCCCTTACAATGAGCAGTTCTTC.

The genes are TRBV7-3 and TRBJ2-1; D not certain. With 0 bases removed from V and 0 bases from J, the gap between germline ends came to 12 bases. The CDR3 has 17 residues. Germline V gene lookup returns CDR1 SGHTA and CDR2 FQGTGA. DNA for the CDR3: TGTGCCAGCAGCTTAACGGTACCCCAGAGCTCCTACAATGAGCAGTTCTTC. Encoded protein: CASSLTVPQSSYNEQFF.

The chain has TRBV7-2 and TRBJ2-7, with 8 nucleotides matching TRBD2. V was pared by 0 bases and J by 5 bases, with 6 bases of the junction left unmatched. CDR3 length: 15 amino acids. Germline V gene lookup returns CDR1 SGHTA and CDR2 FQGNSA. The CDR3 sequence is CASSLAFRTSHEQYF. The CDR3 bases are TGTGCCAGCAGCTTAGCTTTTAGGACTAGCCACGAGCAGTACTTC.

CDR3 region: CASSLEWSTDTQYF. For the CDR3, the DNA is TGTGCCAGCAGCTTGGAGTGGAGCACAGATACGCAGTATTTT. The chain carries TRBV5-4 and TRBJ2-3; D is undetermined. The CDR3 consists of 14 residues. Germline values: CDR1 SGHNT, CDR2 YYREEE (reference sequence). The V gene lost 0 bases and the J gene lost 0 bases, with 5 bases spanning the gap.

This rearrangement joins TRBV6-6 to TRBJ1-2, with no clear D. This CDR3 contains 12 residues. Germline CDR1 MNHNY, CDR2 SVGAGI (reference sequence). Trimming removed 6 bases at V and 2 bases at J, with 7 bases between. CDR3: CASSPRNYGYTF. CDR3 coding DNA: TGTGCCAGCAGCCCCAGAAACTATGGCTACACCTTC.

The chain combines TRBV10-3 with TRBJ1-5; D is unresolved. V lost 7 bases to trimming and J lost 3 bases, with 13 bases between them. Per the germline V gene, CDR1 is ENHRY and CDR2 is SYGVKD. The length of the CDR3 is 14 residues. CDR3 sequence (DNA): TGTGCCATCAACCCTGACGGACCCAATCAGCCCCAGCATTTT. It yields the protein CAINPDGPNQPQHF.

The V call is TRBV7-2, the J call TRBJ2-2, with 11 nucleotides matching TRBD2. Germline V lookup: CDR1 SGHTA, CDR2 FQGNSA. The length of the CDR3 is 17 residues. The V segment lost 1 base and the J segment 6 bases; nucleotides outside the gene matches: 7. In DNA, the CDR3 is TGTGCCAGCAGCTTAGACGCTACTAGCGGGAGCGCCGGGGAGCTGTTTTTT. It yields the protein CASSLDATSGSAGELFF.

The CDR3 DNA sequence: TGCGCCAGCAGCTTGGGGGACAGGTTGACTTATGGCTACACCTTC. Residues: CASSLGDRLTYGYTF. The chain recombines TRBV5-1 with TRBJ1-2; 8 nucleotides align to TRBD1. The V and J ends lost 0 bases and 5 bases, in that order; junction bases with no gene match: 6. CDR3 length: 15 residues. CDR1 SGHRS and CDR2 YFSETQ come from the germline V gene.

The J gene is TRBJ2-6, the V gene TRBV9, with 9 bases aligning to TRBD1. In germline, CDR1 is SGDLS, CDR2 YYNGEE. J gave up 1 base and V 5 bases, and 4 bases lay outside the gene matches. The CDR3 sequence is 16 residues long. CDR3 coding DNA: TGTGCCAGCAGTGGACAGGGGCTTTCTGGGGCCAACGTCCTGACTTTC. Translating it yields CASSGQGLSGANVLTF. The variable domain in full, with the rest retrieved from reference TRBV9 and TRBJ2-6, is DSGVTQTPKHLITATGQRVTLRCSPRSGDLSVYWYQQSLDQGLQFLIQYYNGEERAKGNILERFSAQQFPDLHSELNLSSLELGDSALYFCASSGQGLSGANVLTFGAGSRLTVL.

The chain combines TRBV6-2 or TRBV6-3 with TRBJ2-5, with 11 positions matching TRBD1. This CDR3 is 17 amino acids long. The V gene's germline CDR1 is MNHEY and CDR2 SVGEGT. V trimming: 2 bases; J trimming: 2 bases; junction bases outside the gene matches: 7. The DNA for the CDR3 is TGTGCCAGCAGTTACCCCCGGGACAGGGGGGCACAAGAGACCCAGTACTTC. Protein sequence: CASSYPRDRGAQETQYF.

Only a few counts were recorded for this clone. The chain joins TRBV5-1 to TRBJ1-3; D may be TRBD1 (6 bases). CDR3 length: 17 amino acids. The germline CDR1 and CDR2 sequences are SGHRS and YFSETQ. V shed 4 bases and J shed 2 bases, with 19 bases lying between them. This chain's CDR3 is CASSKQGGGAAGNTIYF. DNA for the CDR3: TGCGCCAGCAGCAAACAGGGTGGGGGGGCTGCTGGAAACACCATATATTTT. The complete variable domain, with remaining parts taken from reference TRBV5-1 and TRBJ1-3, reads KAGVTQTPRYLIKTRGQQVTLSCSPISGHRSVSWYQQTPGQGLQFLFEYFSETQRNKGNFPGRFSGRQFSNSRSEMNVSTLELGDSALYLCASSKQGGGAAGNTIYFGEGSWLTVV.

This chain connects TRBV27 to TRBJ1-3, with D possibly being TRBD1 (6 bases). The CDR3 runs to 14 residues. CDR1 and CDR2 (germline): MNHEY, SMNVEV (reference sequence). V was pared by 5 bases and J by 5 bases, with 13 bases between. CDR3 sequence reads: CASSPSGGRNTIYF. CDR3 DNA: TGTGCCAGCAGTCCTTCCGGGGGGCGAAACACCATATATTTT.

This clone was seen a single time. The chain is built from TRBV7-9 and TRBJ2-5; D remains unclear. The ends were cut back, 0 bases at V and 4 bases at J, with 6 bases in the middle. The V gene's germline CDR1 is SEHNR and CDR2 FQNEAQ (reference sequence). The CDR3 is made up of 13 amino acids. Here the CDR3 reads CASSLAAIETQYF. The DNA for the CDR3 is TGTGCCAGCAGCTTAGCCGCGATAGAGACCCAGTACTTC.

This chain links TRBV4-1 with TRBJ1-2; TRBD1 agrees at 7 bases. The length of the CDR3 is 16 residues. V was clipped by 1 base and J by 4 bases; unmatched bases: 9. Germline CDR1 is MGHRA and CDR2 is YSYEKL. The CDR3 bases are TGCGCCAGCAGCCAAGTGGAGGGGGCTTCCGTCTATGGCTACACCTTC. It translates to CASSQVEGASVYGYTF.

CDR3: CASSHAGLAGNTGELFF. CDR3 sequence (DNA): TGCGCCAGCAGCCATGCTGGACTAGCGGGGAACACCGGGGAGCTGTTTTTT. This chain uses TRBV4-3 with TRBJ2-2, with TRBD2 matching over 11 bases. Germline CDR1 LGHNA, CDR2 YSLEER. The CDR3 contains 17 residues. V gave up 3 bases and J gave up 1 base; unmatched junction bases: 4.

The chain combines TRBV7-3 with TRBJ2-1; 13 nucleotides line up with TRBD2. CDR1 is SGHTA, CDR2 FQGTGA, per germline. The CDR3 covers 19 residues. V lost 4 bases to trimming and J lost 1 base; unmatched junction nucleotides: 10. CDR3 coding DNA: TGTGCCAGCAGCTCGGGACTAGCGGGGCAGGGGGATTCCTACAATGAGCAGTTCTTC. Residues: CASSSGLAGQGDSYNEQFF.

The chain employs TRBV7-2 and TRBJ2-1; D uncertain. Germline V CDR1 and CDR2: SGHTA, FQGNSA. The CDR3 spans 11 residues. Trimming shortened V by 6 bases and J by 8 bases, and 8 bases separated the two germline ends. DNA of the CDR3: TGTGCCAGCAGGAATTTTGATGAGCAGTTCTTC. This sequence encodes CASRNFDEQFF.

The chain links TRBV19 to TRBJ2-1; tentatively, D is TRBD1 (6 bases). V was pared by 3 bases and J by 9 bases, with 6 bases between. The germline gives CDR1 LNHDA, CDR2 SQIVND (reference sequence). The length of the CDR3 is 11 residues. The CDR3 DNA is TGTGCCAGTAGTATGGGGGCTGAGCAGTTCTTC. Translated: CASSMGAEQFF.

V is TRBV3-1 (or the pseudogene TRBV3-2) and J is TRBJ1-2, with D possibly being TRBD1 (6 bases). Trimming took off 4 bases at V and 8 bases at J, with 17 bases between the two ends. The CDR3 covers 14 residues. The germline V gene has CDR1 LGHDT and CDR2 YNNKEL (reference sequence). This CDR3 is CASSPRTAGGGYTF. The DNA for the CDR3 is TGTGCCAGCAGCCCTCGGACAGCTGGCGGGGGCTACACCTTC.

The chain recombines TRBV5-1 with TRBJ2-3; D not resolved. This CDR3 contains 14 residues. Germline-derived CDR1 and CDR2 are SGHRS and YFSETQ. V was trimmed by 3 bases and J by 2 bases, leaving 10 bases between them. CDR3 coding DNA: TGCGCCAGCAGCTCCCCACAAGACACAGATACGCAGTATTTT. It specifies CASSSPQDTDTQYF.

Notes on this clone: The same CDR3 arises from other DNA sequences in this sample as well. CDR3 sequence: CASSLGGYGYTF. CDR3 DNA sequence: TGTGCCAGCAGTCTAGGGGGATATGGCTACACCTTC. The V gene is TRBV28, the J gene TRBJ1-2; a weak D match, TRBD1 (6 bases). The ends were cut back, 5 bases at V and 5 bases at J, with 9 bases in the middle. The germline V gene encodes CDR1 MDHEN and CDR2 SYDVKM. This CDR3 comprises 12 residues.

The chain is built from TRBV4-3 and TRBJ1-2; 11 bases are shared with TRBD1. V lost 4 bases to trimming and J lost 4 bases; unmatched junction nucleotides: 2. The V gene's germline CDR1 is LGHNA and CDR2 YSLEER. CDR3 size: 14 residues. CDR3 DNA sequence: TGCGCCAGCAGCCCGGGACAGGGGGGCTATGGCTACACCTTC. Translating it yields CASSPGQGGYGYTF.

The CDR3, as DNA: TGTGCCAGCAGCGTAGTGGGTAGCGCAGATACGCAGTATTTT. This encodes CASSVVGSADTQYF. J is TRBJ2-3 and V is TRBV9; D perhaps matches TRBD2 (5 bases). Germline-derived CDR1 and CDR2 are SGDLS and YYNGEE. This CDR3 spans 14 amino acids. The V and J ends lost 0 bases and 4 bases respectively, with 9 bases between them.

This clone appeared a single time. One end of the junction varies from germline; a read error may be responsible. This chain links TRBV28 with TRBJ2-2; 8 bases are shared with TRBD2. CDR1 is MDHEN, CDR2 SYDVKM, per germline. The CDR3 covers 14 residues. CDR3 amino acids: CASTLAGSTGELFF. As DNA, the CDR3 is TGTGCCAGCACTTTAGCGGGAAGCACCGGGGAGCTGTTTTTT.

The rearrangement links TRBV12-5 to TRBJ1-5; a weak D match, TRBD1 (5 bases). Trimming pared 2 bases from V and 5 bases from J, leaving 16 bases between. Germline CDR1 and CDR2: LGHNT and FRNRAP. The CDR3 has 16 amino acids. In nucleotides, the CDR3 is TGTGCTAGTGGTTTGACATTGGGCCAGGGATATCAGCCCCAGCATTTT. This codes for CASGLTLGQGYQPQHF.

The rearrangement uses TRBV7-2 and TRBJ2-7; possible D gene TRBD1, 6 bases. This CDR3 has 16 residues. Germline V CDR1 and CDR2: SGHTA, FQGNSA. Trimming took 3 bases from V and 2 from J, leaving 17 bases between them. CDR3 protein: CASSLGYGGRTYEQYF. CDR3 nucleotides: TGTGCCAGCAGCTTGGGTTATGGGGGCAGAACCTACGAGCAGTACTTC.